This T cell receptor beta chain was profiled in a study of blood T cell repertoires in COVID-19. Study-wide background: Sources were T cells, B-cell-depleted T cells, or PBMCs; the material itself was cDNA or gDNA.

The germline CDR1 and CDR2 sequences are LNHDA and SQIVND (reference sequence). The V gene lost 8 bases and the J gene lost 6 bases, with 17 bases spanning the gap. The CDR3 length is 14 residues. Only in-frame clones appear in the TCRdb table, and some are missing; sequencing was by immunoSEQ multiplex PCR. The sample has around 140,000 clones, roughly 75% seen once. Individuals aged about 18 to 89 years were recruited from roughly 22 US areas. This clone was counted between two and nine times. The chain carries TRBV19 and TRBJ2-1, with a possible D match to TRBD2 (5 bases). The sequencing sample was made of PBMCs or T cells enriched from blood (not recorded which). This TCR came from a woman in her 50s who had recovered from COVID-19. The CDR3 spells CASRDPGIRNEQFF. CDR3 DNA: TGTGCCAGTCGAGACCCCGGGATCCGCAATGAGCAGTTCTTC.